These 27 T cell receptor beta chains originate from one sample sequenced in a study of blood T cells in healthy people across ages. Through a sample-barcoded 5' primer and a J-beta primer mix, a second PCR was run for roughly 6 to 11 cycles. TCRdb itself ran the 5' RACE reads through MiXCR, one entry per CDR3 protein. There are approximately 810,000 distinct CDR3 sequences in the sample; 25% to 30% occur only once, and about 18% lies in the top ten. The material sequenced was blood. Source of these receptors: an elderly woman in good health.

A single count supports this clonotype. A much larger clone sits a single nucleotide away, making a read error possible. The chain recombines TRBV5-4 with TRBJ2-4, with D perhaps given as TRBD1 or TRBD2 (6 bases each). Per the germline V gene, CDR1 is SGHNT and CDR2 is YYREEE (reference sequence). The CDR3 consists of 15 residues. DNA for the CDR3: TGTGCCCGCAGCTCGGCTTTGGGGGGCCGAAACATTCAGTACTTC. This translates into CARSSALGGRNIQYF.

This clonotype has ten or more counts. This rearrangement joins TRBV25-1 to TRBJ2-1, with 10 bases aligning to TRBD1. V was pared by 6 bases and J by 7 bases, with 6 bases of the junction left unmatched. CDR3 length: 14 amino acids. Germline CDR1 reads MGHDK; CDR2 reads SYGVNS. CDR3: CASRQTGGVNEQFF. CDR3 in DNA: TGTGCCAGCAGACAGACAGGGGGCGTTAATGAGCAGTTCTTC.

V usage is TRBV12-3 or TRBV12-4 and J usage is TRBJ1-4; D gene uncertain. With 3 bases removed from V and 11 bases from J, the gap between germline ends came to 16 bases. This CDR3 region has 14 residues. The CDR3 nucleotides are TGTGCCAGCAGTTTGGAAGGGTCCTCCTCCAAACTGTTTTTT. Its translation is CASSLEGSSSKLFF.

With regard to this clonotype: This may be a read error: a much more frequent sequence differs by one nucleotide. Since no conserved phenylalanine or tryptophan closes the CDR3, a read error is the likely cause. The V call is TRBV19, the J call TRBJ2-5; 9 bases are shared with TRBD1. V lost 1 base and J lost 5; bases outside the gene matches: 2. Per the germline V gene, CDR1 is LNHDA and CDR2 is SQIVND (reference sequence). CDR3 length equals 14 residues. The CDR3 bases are TGTGCCAGTAGTATAGGGACAGGGGTCGAGACCCAGTACGTC. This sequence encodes CASSIGTGVETQYV.

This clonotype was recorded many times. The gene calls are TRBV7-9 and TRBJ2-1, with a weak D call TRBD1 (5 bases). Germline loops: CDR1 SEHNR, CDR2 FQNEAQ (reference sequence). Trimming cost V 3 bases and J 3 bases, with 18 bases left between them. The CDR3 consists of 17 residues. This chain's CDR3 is CASSFGVGQGGYNEQFF. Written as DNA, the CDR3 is TGTGCCAGCAGCTTTGGGGTGGGGCAGGGCGGCTACAATGAGCAGTTCTTC.

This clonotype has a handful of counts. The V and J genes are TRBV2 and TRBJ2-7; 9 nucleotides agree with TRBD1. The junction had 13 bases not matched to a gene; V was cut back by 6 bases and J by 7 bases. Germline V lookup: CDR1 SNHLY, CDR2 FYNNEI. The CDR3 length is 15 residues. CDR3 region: CASRSGQGRANEQYF. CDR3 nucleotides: TGTGCCAGCAGGTCAGGACAGGGGAGGGCCAATGAGCAGTACTTC.

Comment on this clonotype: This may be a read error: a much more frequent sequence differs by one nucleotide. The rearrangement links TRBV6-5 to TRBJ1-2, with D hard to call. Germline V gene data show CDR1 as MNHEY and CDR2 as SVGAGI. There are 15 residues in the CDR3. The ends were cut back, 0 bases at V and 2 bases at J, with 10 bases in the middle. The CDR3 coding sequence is TGTGCCAGCAGTTACTCGAGGCTCTCCAACTATGGCTACACCTTC. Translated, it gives CASSYSRLSNYGYTF.

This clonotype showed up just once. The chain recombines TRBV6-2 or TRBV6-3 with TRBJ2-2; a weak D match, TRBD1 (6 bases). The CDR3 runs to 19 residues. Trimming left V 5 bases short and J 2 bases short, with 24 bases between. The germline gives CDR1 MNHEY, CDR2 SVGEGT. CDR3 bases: TGTGCCAGCAGTGCGGACAGCACCTCAGTCCTCATAAACACCGGGGAGCTGTTTTTT. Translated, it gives CASSADSTSVLINTGELFF.

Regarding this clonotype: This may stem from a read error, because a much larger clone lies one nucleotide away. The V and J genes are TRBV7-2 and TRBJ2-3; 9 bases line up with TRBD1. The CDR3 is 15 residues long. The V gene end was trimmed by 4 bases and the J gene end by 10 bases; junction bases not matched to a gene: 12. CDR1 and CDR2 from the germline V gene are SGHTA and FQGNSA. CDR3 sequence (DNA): TGTGCCAGCAGCTCACGGCGGACAGGGGCCGATGCGCAGTATTTT. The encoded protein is CASSSRRTGADAQYF.

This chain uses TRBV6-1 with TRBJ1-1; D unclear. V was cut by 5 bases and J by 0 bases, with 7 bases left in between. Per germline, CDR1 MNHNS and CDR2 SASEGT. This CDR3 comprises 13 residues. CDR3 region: CASSNHMNTEAFF. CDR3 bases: TGTGCCAGCAGTAACCACATGAACACTGAAGCTTTCTTT.

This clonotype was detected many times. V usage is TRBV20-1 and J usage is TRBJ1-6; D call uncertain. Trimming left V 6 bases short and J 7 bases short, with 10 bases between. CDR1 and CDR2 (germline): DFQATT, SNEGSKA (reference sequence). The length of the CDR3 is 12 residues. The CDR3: CSAPRPNSPLHF. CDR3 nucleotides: TGCAGTGCGCCGAGGCCAAATTCACCCCTCCACTTT.

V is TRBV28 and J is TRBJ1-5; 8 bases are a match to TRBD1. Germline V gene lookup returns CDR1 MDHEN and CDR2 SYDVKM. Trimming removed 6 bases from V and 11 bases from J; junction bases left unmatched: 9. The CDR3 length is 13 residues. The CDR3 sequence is CASRGTGQWAQHF. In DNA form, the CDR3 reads TGTGCCAGCAGAGGGACAGGCCAATGGGCCCAGCATTTT.

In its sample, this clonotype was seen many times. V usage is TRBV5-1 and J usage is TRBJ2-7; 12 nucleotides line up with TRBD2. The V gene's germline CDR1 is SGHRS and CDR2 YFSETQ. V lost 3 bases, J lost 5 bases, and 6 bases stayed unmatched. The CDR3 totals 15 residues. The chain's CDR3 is CASSSTSGGFDEQYF. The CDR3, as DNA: TGCGCCAGCAGCTCAACTAGCGGGGGGTTCGACGAGCAGTACTTC. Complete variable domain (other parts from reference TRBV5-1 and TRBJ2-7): KAGVTQTPRYLIKTRGQQVTLSCSPISGHRSVSWYQQTPGQGLQFLFEYFSETQRNKGNFPGRFSGRQFSNSRSEMNVSTLELGDSALYLCASSSTSGGFDEQYFGPGTRLTVT.

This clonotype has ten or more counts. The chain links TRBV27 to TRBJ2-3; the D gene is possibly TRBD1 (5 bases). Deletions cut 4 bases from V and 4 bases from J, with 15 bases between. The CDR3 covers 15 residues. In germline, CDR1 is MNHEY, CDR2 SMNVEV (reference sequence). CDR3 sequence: CASSSLGHQPDTQYF. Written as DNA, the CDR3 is TGTGCCAGCAGTTCACTTGGACACCAACCAGATACGCAGTATTTT.

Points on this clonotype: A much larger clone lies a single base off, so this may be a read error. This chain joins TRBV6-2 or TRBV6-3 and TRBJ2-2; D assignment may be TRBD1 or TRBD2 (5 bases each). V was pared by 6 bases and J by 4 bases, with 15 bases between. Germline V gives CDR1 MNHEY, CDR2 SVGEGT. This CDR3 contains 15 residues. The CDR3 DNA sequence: TGTGCCAGCAGCTCTCCCCGGGGCCGCACCGGGGAGCTGTTTTTT. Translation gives CASSSPRGRTGELFF.

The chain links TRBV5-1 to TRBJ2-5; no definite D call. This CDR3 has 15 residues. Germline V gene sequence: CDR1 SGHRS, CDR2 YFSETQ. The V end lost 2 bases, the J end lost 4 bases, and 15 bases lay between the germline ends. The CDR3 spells CASSLDILPSETQYF. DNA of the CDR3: TGCGCCAGCAGCTTAGACATATTACCGTCAGAGACCCAGTACTTC.

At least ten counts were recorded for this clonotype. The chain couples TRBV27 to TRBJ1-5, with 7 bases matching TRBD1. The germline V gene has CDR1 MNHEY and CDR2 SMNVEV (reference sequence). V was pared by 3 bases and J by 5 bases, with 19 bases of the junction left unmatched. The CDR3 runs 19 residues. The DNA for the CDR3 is TGTGCCAGCAGTTTCCGACAGGGAAGGGGAGGATCTCTCCATCAGCCCCAGCATTTT. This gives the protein CASSFRQGRGGSLHQPQHF.

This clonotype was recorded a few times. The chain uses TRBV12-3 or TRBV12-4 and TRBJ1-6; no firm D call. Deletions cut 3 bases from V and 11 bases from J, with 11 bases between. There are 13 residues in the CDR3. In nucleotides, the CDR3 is TGTGCCAGCAGTTTTGCTGGGTCCGCACCCCTCCACTTT. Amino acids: CASSFAGSAPLHF.

The CDR3 region has the DNA TGTGCCAGCCTACGGCGGCAGGGGGCTAATGAGCAGTTCTTC. It codes for CASLRRQGANEQFF. The V call is TRBV12-3 or TRBV12-4, the J call TRBJ2-1; 8 bases are shared with TRBD1. Trimming cost V 8 bases and J 7 bases; bases outside gene matches: 10. This CDR3 has 14 amino acids.

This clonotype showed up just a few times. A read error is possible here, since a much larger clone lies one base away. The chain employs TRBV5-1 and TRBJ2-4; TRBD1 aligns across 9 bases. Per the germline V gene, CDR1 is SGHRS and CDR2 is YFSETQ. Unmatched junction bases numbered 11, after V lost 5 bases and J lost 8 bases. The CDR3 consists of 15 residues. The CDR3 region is CASRSGTGFWDIQYF. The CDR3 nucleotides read TGCGCCAGCAGATCCGGGACAGGGTTTTGGGACATTCAGTACTTC.

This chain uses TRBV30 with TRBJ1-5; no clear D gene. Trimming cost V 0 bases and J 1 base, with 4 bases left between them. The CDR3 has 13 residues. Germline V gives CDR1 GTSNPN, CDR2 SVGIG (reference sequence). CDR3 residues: CAWSVNSNQPQHF. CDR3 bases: TGTGCCTGGAGTGTGAACAGCAATCAGCCCCAGCATTTT.

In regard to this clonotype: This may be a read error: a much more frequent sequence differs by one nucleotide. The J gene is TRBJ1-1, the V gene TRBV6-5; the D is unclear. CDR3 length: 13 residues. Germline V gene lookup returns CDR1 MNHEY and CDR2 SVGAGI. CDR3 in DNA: TGTACCAGCAGTGAAAGACACTACACTGAAGCTTTCTTT. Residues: CTSSERHYTEAFF.

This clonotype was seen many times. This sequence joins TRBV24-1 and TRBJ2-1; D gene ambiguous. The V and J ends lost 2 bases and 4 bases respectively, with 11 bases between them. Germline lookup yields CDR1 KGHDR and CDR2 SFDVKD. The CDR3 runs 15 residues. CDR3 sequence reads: CATSDWSVPYNEQFF. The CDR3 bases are TGTGCCACCAGTGATTGGTCGGTACCTTACAATGAGCAGTTCTTC.

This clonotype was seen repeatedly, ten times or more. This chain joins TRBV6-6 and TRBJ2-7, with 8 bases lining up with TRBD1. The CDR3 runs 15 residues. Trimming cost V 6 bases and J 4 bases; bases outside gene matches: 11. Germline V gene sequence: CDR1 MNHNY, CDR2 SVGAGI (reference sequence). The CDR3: CASRARGREKYEQYF. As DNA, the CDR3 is TGTGCCAGCAGGGCCAGGGGGCGTGAAAAATACGAGCAGTACTTC.

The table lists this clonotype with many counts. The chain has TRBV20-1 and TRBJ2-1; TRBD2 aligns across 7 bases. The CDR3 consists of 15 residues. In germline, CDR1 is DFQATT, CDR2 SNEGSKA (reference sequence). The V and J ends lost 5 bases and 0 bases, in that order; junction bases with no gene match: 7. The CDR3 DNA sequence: TGCAGTGCTGAGCTGCGGGGGAGCTCCTACAATGAGCAGTTCTTC. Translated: CSAELRGSSYNEQFF.

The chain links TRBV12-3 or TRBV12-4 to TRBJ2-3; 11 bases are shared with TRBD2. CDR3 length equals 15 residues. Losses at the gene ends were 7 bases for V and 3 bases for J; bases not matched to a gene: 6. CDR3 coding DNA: TGTGCCAGCAAACTAGCGGGAGTCCCGACAGATACGCAGTATTTT. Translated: CASKLAGVPTDTQYF.

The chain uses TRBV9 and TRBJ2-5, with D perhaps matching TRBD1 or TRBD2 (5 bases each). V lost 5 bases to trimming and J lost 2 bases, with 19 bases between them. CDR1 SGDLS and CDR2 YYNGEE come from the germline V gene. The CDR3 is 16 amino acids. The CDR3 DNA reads TGTGCCAGCAGTCGGAGGCCCGAGTGGGGGCAAGAGACCCAGTACTTC. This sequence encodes CASSRRPEWGQETQYF.